Following are 20 T cell receptor beta chains from one sample sequenced in a study of shared clonotypes between healthy human individuals. Using immunoSEQ multiplex PCR, the repertoire was profiled, and TCRdb retains in-frame clones only, with some absent. The data show about 1.5 million clones, with roughly 98% seen just once and around 0.45% held by the top ten. The sequencing sample was made of naive CD4+ T cells sorted from blood. Indicated subset: CD45RA+ positively selected. The receptors stem from a man between 25 and 39 years old in good health.

This chain connects TRBV28 to TRBJ2-2; TRBD2 matches 8 bases. The length of the CDR3 is 15 residues. After removal of 10 bases from V and 1 base from J, the junction contained 8 bases not matched to a gene. Germline CDR1 reads MDHEN; CDR2 reads SYDVKM. Here the CDR3 DNA reads TGTGCCATTGGGTATACTAGCGGGAACACCGGGGAGCTGTTTTTT. It yields the protein CAIGYTSGNTGELFF.

The chain combines TRBV28 with TRBJ2-7, with no clear D. CDR3 size: 14 residues. Germline CDR1 reads MDHEN; CDR2 reads SYDVKM. V dropped 2 bases and J dropped 2 bases, with 10 bases sitting between them. The CDR3 DNA sequence: TGTGCCAGCAGTTTAGGGGTCGATACCTACGAGCAGTACTTC. Residues: CASSLGVDTYEQYF.

The chain recombines TRBV5-6 with TRBJ1-5; the D is unclear. The CDR3 is made up of 15 amino acids. Germline values: CDR1 SGHDT, CDR2 YYEEEE. V was shortened by 3 bases and J by 3 bases, with 13 bases between the two germline ends. The CDR3 protein is CASSSWTLINQPQHF. CDR3 nucleotides: TGTGCCAGCAGCTCCTGGACCCTCATCAATCAGCCCCAGCATTTT.

The chain is built from TRBV2 and TRBJ1-2, with D perhaps TRBD1 (6 bases). V dropped 7 bases and J dropped 2 bases, with 14 bases sitting between them. Germline V lookup: CDR1 SNHLY, CDR2 FYNNEI. The CDR3 loop spans 14 amino acids. The CDR3 region has the DNA TGTGCCAGCATCCCGGGGGCGGGGAACTATGGCTACACCTTC. Protein: CASIPGAGNYGYTF.

Concerning this clone itself: The sample carries other DNA sequences with the same CDR3. The chain carries TRBV9 and TRBJ2-1; 13 nucleotides agree with TRBD2. The CDR3 consists of 16 residues. CDR1 and CDR2 (germline): SGDLS, YYNGEE. J lost 4 bases, V lost 3 bases, and 4 bases had no gene match. The CDR3, as DNA: TGTGCCAGCAGCGCCGGGACTAGCGGGAATTACAATGAGCAGTTCTTC. Protein product: CASSAGTSGNYNEQFF.

The chain combines TRBV5-1 with TRBJ1-1; the D gene is possibly TRBD1 (5 bases). V lost 2 bases and J lost 3, with 14 bases in between. Germline V CDR1 and CDR2: SGHRS, YFSETQ. This CDR3 has 15 amino acids. The CDR3 loop reads CASSLLPRGDTEAFF. The DNA for the CDR3 is TGCGCCAGCAGCTTACTACCTCGGGGGGACACTGAAGCTTTCTTT.

The J gene is TRBJ1-2, the V gene TRBV13, with D possibly matching TRBD1 (5 bases). Germline CDR1 is PRHDT and CDR2 is FYEKMQ (reference sequence). The V end was cut by 2 bases, the J end by 8 bases, with 9 bases between. The CDR3 is made up of 12 amino acids. The CDR3: CASSLRGAGYTF. CDR3 DNA sequence: TGTGCCAGCAGCTTACGCGGGGCCGGCTACACCTTC.

V is TRBV5-3 and J is TRBJ2-7; possibly TRBD1 for D (6 bases). TRBV5-3 is an ORF for which the function is uncertain. V lost 4 bases and J 2 bases, leaving 16 bases between the germline ends. This CDR3 is 15 amino acids long. The CDR3 sequence is CARSPFQGPTYEQYF. In nucleotides, the CDR3 is TGTGCCAGAAGCCCCTTCCAGGGGCCTACCTACGAGCAGTACTTC.

The V and J genes are TRBV7-2 and TRBJ2-7; a weak D match, TRBD1 (5 bases). The CDR3 consists of 13 residues. Trimming pared 4 bases from V and 9 bases from J, leaving 16 bases between. The V gene's germline CDR1 is SGHTA and CDR2 FQGNSA. CDR3 bases: TGTGCCAGCAGCTCGCAGGGTCAGAATGGGCAGTACTTC. Its protein is CASSSQGQNGQYF.

With regard to this clone: Other DNA sequences within the sample encode an identical CDR3. The rearrangement joins TRBV4-3 to TRBJ1-5; D gene uncertain. Trimming shortened V by 0 bases and J by 3 bases, and 9 bases separated the two germline ends. The CDR3 consists of 15 residues. Germline CDR1 is LGHNA and CDR2 is YSLEER. For the CDR3, the DNA is TGCGCCAGCAGCCAAGAATGGGGTTCCAATCAGCCCCAGCATTTT. This encodes CASSQEWGSNQPQHF.

The V gene is TRBV7-2, the J gene TRBJ2-7; D remains ambiguous. The V gene's germline CDR1 is SGHTA and CDR2 FQGNSA. Trimming stripped 5 bases from V and 3 bases from J, with 17 bases between. This CDR3 contains 15 residues. The CDR3 is CASSQTANSLYEQYF. CDR3 sequence (DNA): TGTGCCAGCAGCCAAACAGCGAATTCCCTCTACGAGCAGTACTTC.

The V gene is TRBV18, the J gene TRBJ1-6, with a possible D match to TRBD1 (5 bases). Germline assignment: CDR1 KGHSH and CDR2 LQKENI. The germline V and J ends were trimmed by 3 bases and 7 bases, with 10 bases remaining between them. The CDR3 contains 14 residues. The CDR3 loop is CASSPQGWNSPLHF. DNA for the CDR3: TGTGCCAGCTCACCGCAGGGATGGAATTCACCCCTCCACTTT.

The rearrangement joins TRBV4-3 to TRBJ1-1, with D possibly matching TRBD1 (6 bases). Between the trimmed V and J ends, which lost 6 bases and 4 bases, there was a span of 15 bases. This CDR3 is 14 amino acids long. Per the germline V gene, CDR1 is LGHNA and CDR2 is YSLEER. For the CDR3, the DNA is TGCGCCAGCAGACCGGGGCAGGGGATCACTGAAGCTTTCTTT. This encodes CASRPGQGITEAFF.

This chain links TRBV5-4 with TRBJ2-2, with 8 bases identical to TRBD2. CDR1 is SGHNT, CDR2 YYREEE, per germline (reference sequence). Germline trimming cut 3 bases from V and 6 bases from J; bases unmatched to any gene: 19. This CDR3 is built from 19 residues. The chain's CDR3 is CASSSAGAGVSFTAGELFF. The CDR3 nucleotides read TGTGCCAGCAGCTCTGCCGGAGCGGGAGTTAGTTTTACTGCCGGGGAGCTGTTTTTT.

The chain joins TRBV6-6 to TRBJ2-7; TRBD1 aligns across 8 bases. Germline CDR1 reads MNHNY; CDR2 reads SVGAGI (reference sequence). J gave up 10 bases and V 10 bases, and 9 bases lay outside the gene matches. The CDR3 is 11 amino acids. The CDR3 here is CATGFGQGQYF. The DNA for the CDR3 is TGTGCCACGGGATTTGGACAGGGTCAGTACTTC.

About this clone itself: Other DNA sequences in the sample encode the same CDR3. The gene calls are TRBV6-5 and TRBJ2-7, with 14 bases identical to TRBD2. Unmatched junction bases numbered 3, after V lost 5 bases and J lost 3 bases. This CDR3 is built from 15 residues. CDR1 is MNHEY, CDR2 SVGAGI, per germline. Here the CDR3 DNA reads TGTGCCAGCAGTCTCGGACTAGCGGGAGGCTACGAGCAGTACTTC. It encodes CASSLGLAGGYEQYF.

The J gene is TRBJ2-2, the V gene TRBV18; D possibly uses TRBD1 or TRBD2 (5 bases each). The CDR3 sequence is 13 residues long. CDR1 and CDR2 (germline): KGHSH, LQKENI. The ends were cut back, 0 bases at V and 12 bases at J, with 11 bases in the middle. CDR3 loop: CASSPPGTPKLFF. The CDR3, as DNA: TGTGCCAGCTCACCACCGGGGACCCCCAAGCTGTTTTTT.

About this clone: The sample contains more than one DNA sequence encoding this CDR3. The J gene is TRBJ2-7, the V gene TRBV29-1; 8 positions agree with TRBD1. V shed 4 bases and J 4 bases; nucleotides not matched to a gene: 3. The germline gives CDR1 SQVTM, CDR2 ANQGSEA. This CDR3 is 12 amino acids long. CDR3 amino acids: CSVADRGYEQYF. The CDR3 coding sequence is TGCAGCGTTGCCGACAGGGGATACGAGCAGTACTTC.

This chain connects TRBV18 to TRBJ2-5; unclear D gene. V lost 5 bases to trimming and J lost 5 bases, with 9 bases between them. The CDR3 spans 12 residues. Germline CDR1 reads KGHSH; CDR2 reads LQKENI. The CDR3 is CASSSDAETQYF. CDR3 DNA: TGTGCCAGCTCATCGGACGCGGAGACCCAGTACTTC.

This rearrangement joins TRBV14 to TRBJ2-1; 10 bases match TRBD2. Germline V lookup: CDR1 SGHDN, CDR2 FVKESK. The CDR3 totals 15 residues. J gave up 8 bases and V 4 bases, and 8 bases lay outside the gene matches. The CDR3 sequence: CASSRSGRSGHEQFF. DNA for the CDR3: TGTGCCAGCAGCCGTAGCGGGAGGAGTGGACATGAGCAGTTCTTC.